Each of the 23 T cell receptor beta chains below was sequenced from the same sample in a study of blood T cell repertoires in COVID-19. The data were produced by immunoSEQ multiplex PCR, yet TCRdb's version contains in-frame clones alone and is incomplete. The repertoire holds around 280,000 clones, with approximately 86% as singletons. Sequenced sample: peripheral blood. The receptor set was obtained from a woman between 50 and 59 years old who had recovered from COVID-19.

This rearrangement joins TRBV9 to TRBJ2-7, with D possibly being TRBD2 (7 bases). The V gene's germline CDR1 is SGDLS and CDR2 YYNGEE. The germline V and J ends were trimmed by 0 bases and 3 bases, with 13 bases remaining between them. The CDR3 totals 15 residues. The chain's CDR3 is CASSVGEGGLYEQYF. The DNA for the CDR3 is TGTGCCAGCAGCGTAGGTGAGGGGGGGCTCTACGAGCAGTACTTC.

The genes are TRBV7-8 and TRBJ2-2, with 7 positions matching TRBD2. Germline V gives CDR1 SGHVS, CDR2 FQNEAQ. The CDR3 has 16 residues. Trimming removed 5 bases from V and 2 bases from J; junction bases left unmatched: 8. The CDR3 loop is CASSTDSGYNTGELFF. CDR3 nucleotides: TGTGCCAGCAGCACAGATAGCGGGTATAACACCGGGGAGCTGTTTTTT.

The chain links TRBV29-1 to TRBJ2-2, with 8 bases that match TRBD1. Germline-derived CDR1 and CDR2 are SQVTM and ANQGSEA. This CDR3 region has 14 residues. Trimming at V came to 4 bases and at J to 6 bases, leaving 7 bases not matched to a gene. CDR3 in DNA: TGCAGCGTTGGGGGACAGGAATACGCCGGGGAGCTGTTTTTT. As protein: CSVGGQEYAGELFF.

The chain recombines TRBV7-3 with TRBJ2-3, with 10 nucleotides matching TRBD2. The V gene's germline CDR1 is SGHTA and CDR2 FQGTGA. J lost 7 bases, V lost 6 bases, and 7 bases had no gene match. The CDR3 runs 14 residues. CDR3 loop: CASSPSGSTNTQYF. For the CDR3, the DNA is TGTGCCAGCAGTCCTAGCGGGAGCACGAATACGCAGTATTTT.

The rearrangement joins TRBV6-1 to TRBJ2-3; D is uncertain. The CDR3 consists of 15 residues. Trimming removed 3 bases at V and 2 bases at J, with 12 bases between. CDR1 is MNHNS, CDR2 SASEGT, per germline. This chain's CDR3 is CASSEGSSNTDTQYF. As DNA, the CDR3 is TGTGCCAGCAGTGAGGGCAGTTCAAACACAGATACGCAGTATTTT.

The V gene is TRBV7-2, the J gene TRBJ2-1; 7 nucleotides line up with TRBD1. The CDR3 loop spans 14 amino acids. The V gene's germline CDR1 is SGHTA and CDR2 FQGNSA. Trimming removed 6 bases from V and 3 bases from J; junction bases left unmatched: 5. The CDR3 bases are TGTGCCAGCAGATATGGGACAGTCTACAATGAGCAGTTCTTC. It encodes CASRYGTVYNEQFF.

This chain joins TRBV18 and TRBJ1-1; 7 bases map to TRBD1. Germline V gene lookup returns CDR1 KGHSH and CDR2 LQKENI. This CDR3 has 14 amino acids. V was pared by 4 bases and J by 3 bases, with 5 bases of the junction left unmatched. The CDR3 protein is CASSQTGADTEAFF. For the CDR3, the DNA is TGTGCCAGCTCACAAACAGGGGCGGACACTGAAGCTTTCTTT. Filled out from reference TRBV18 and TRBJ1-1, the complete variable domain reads NAGVMQNPRHLVRRRGQEARLRCSPMKGHSHVYWYRQLPEEGLKFMVYLQKENIIDESGMPKERFSAEFPKEGPSILRIQQVVRGDSAAYFCASSQTGADTEAFFGQGTRLTVV.

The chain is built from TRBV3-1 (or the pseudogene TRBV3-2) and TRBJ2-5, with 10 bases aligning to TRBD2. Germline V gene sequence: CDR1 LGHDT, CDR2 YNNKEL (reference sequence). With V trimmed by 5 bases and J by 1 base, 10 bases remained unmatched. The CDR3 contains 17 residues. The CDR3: CASSAGLATTFQETQYF. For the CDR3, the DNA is TGTGCCAGCAGCGCGGGACTAGCGACAACCTTCCAAGAGACCCAGTACTTC.

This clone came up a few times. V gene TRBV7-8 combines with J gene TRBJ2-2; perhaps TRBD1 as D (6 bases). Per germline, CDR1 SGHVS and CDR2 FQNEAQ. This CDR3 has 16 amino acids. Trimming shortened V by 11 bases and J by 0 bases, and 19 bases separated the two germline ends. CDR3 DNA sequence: TGTGCCGCACCCATGTCTGGGGGCACGAACACCGGGGAGCTGTTTTTT. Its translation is CAAPMSGGTNTGELFF. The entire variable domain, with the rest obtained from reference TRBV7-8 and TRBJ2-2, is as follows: GAGVSQSPRYKVAKRGQDVALRCDPISGHVSLFWYQQALGQGPEFLTYFQNEAQLDKSGLPSDRFFAERPEGSVSTLKIQRTQQEDSAVYLCAAPMSGGTNTGELFFGEGSRLTVL.

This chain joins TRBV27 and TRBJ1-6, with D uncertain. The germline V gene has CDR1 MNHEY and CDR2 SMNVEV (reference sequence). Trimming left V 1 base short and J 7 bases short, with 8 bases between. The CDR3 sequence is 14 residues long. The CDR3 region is CASSLYGPNSPLHF. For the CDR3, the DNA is TGTGCCAGCAGTTTATATGGCCCGAATTCACCCCTCCACTTT.

CDR3 amino acids: CASPTGNYEQYF. The CDR3, as DNA: TGTGCCAGCCCGACAGGGAACTACGAGCAGTACTTC. This chain connects TRBV6-5 to TRBJ2-7; 7 positions agree with TRBD1. After removal of 8 bases from V and 3 bases from J, the junction contained 4 bases not matched to a gene. CDR3 length: 12 amino acids. Germline values: CDR1 MNHEY, CDR2 SVGAGI.

DNA for the CDR3: TGTGCCAGCAGTTTTACTAGCGGGAGGAACGAGCAGTACTTC. Amino acids: CASSFTSGRNEQYF. J is TRBJ2-7 and V is TRBV27; 12 positions match TRBD2. V lost 3 bases and J lost 5; bases outside the gene matches: 2. Germline CDR1 is MNHEY and CDR2 is SMNVEV (reference sequence). The CDR3 consists of 14 residues.

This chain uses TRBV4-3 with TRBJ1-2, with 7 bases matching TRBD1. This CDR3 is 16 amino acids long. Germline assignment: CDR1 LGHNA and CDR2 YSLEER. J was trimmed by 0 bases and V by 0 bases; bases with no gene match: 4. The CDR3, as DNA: TGCGCCAGCAGCCAAGAGACAGGGTTAACTAACTATGGCTACACCTTC. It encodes CASSQETGLTNYGYTF.

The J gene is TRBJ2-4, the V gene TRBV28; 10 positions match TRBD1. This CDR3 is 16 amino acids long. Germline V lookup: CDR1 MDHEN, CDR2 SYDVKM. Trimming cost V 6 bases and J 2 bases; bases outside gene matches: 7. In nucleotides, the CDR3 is TGTGCCAGCAGGGACGCGGGACAGGGGACCAAAAACATTCAGTACTTC. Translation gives CASRDAGQGTKNIQYF. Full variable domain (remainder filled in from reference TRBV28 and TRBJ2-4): DVKVTQSSRYLVKRTGEKVFLECVQDMDHENMFWYRQDPGLGLRLIYFSYDVKMKEKGDIPEGYSVSREKKERFSLILESASTNQTSMYLCASRDAGQGTKNIQYFGAGTRLSVL.

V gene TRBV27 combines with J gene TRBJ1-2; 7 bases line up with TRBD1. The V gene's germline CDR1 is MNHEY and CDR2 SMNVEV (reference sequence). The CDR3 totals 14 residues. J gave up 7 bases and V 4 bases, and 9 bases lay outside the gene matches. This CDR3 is CASSSRLTGSGYTF. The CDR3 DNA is TGTGCCAGCAGTTCAAGACTGACAGGGTCTGGCTACACCTTC.

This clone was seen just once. CDR3 nucleotides: TGTGCCATCAGTGAACAACAGGGAAGAGGGAATGAGCAGTTCTTC. It yields the protein CAISEQQGRGNEQFF. V gene TRBV10-3 combines with J gene TRBJ2-1, with D perhaps TRBD1 (6 bases). The germline gives CDR1 ENHRY, CDR2 SYGVKD. V gave up 3 bases and J gave up 7 bases, with 16 bases separating them. The CDR3 length is 15 residues.

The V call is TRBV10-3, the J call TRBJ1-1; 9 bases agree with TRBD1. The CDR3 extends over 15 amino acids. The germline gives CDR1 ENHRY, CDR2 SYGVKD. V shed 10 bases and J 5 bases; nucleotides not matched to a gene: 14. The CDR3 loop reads CATTQADRGWTEAFF. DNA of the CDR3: TGTGCCACGACTCAAGCCGACAGGGGGTGGACTGAAGCTTTCTTT.

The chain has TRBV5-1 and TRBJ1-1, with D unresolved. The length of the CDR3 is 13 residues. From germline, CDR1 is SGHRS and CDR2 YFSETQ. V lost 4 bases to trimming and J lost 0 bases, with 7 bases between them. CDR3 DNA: TGCGCCAGCAGCCACGAGATGAACACTGAAGCTTTCTTT. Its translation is CASSHEMNTEAFF.

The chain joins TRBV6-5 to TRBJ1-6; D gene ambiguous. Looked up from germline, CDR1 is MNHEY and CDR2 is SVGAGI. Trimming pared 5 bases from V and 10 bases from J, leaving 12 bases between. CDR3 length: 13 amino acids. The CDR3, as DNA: TGTGCCAGCAGTCGGACCGAGGGATCACCCCTCCACTTT. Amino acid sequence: CASSRTEGSPLHF.

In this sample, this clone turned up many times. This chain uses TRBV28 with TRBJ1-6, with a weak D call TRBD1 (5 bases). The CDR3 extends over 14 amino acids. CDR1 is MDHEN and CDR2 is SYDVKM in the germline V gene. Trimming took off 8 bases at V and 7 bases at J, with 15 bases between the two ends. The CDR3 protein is CASSGGAGNSPLHF. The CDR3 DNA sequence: TGTGCCAGCTCGGGAGGGGCGGGGAATTCACCCCTCCACTTT.

CDR3 in DNA: TGTGCCAGCAGTTTAACGAGGGATACGCAGTATTTT. Protein product: CASSLTRDTQYF. The chain combines TRBV12-3 or TRBV12-4 with TRBJ2-3; the D is unclear. Trimming took off 2 bases at V and 6 bases at J, with 6 bases between the two ends. The CDR3 consists of 12 residues.

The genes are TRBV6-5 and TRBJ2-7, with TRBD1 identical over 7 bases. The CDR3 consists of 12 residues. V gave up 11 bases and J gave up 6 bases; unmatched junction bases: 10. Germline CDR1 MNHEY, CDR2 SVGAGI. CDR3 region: CAVRDRSGEQYF. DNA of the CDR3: TGTGCCGTCCGGGACAGATCGGGCGAGCAGTACTTC.

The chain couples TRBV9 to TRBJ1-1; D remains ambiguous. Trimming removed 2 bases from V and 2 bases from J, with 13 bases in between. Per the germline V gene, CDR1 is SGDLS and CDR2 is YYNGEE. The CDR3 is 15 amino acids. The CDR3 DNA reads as TGTGCCAGCAGCGTTGAGGGCAGCTATAACACTGAAGCTTTCTTT. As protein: CASSVEGSYNTEAFF. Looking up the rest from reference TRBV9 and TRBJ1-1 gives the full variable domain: DSGVTQTPKHLITATGQRVTLRCSPRSGDLSVYWYQQSLDQGLQFLIQYYNGEERAKGNILERFSAQQFPDLHSELNLSSLELGDSALYFCASSVEGSYNTEAFFGQGTRLTVV.